The present entry profiles one T cell receptor (beta chain) with its context. The primer mix had 60 Vbeta and 13 Jbeta primers. Here immunoSEQ multiplex PCR was the method, and the copy in TCRdb shows in-frame clones only, minus some. The sample records about 190,000 clones, 85% being singletons. The sample belongs to a study of cytomegalovirus exposure and HLA in healthy donors. This CDR3 is 17 amino acids long. The V gene lost 3 bases and the J gene lost 3 bases, with 20 bases spanning the gap. Germline loops: CDR1 PRHDT, CDR2 FYEKMQ (reference sequence). Source material: PBMCs. The receptor's source is a boy aged 2-9 years in good health and CMV-seronegative. V is TRBV13 and J is TRBJ1-1; possibly TRBD1 for D (6 bases). CDR3 sequence reads: CASSFGWAGAPDTEAFF. CDR3 sequence (DNA): TGTGCCAGCAGCTTTGGGTGGGCAGGGGCCCCGGACACTGAAGCTTTCTTT.